This T cell receptor beta chain was identified in a study of CD8 T cells in ankylosing spondylitis. General study results and limits: Ankylosing spondylitis blood seemed to carry a telltale TCR beta motif made of roughly eight highly homologous variants. Both synovial fluid and blood in reactive arthritis had previously been reported to carry some motif variants. In ankylosing spondylitis patients, matched synovial fluid reportedly showed significant enrichment of disease-linked clones.

Per the germline V gene, CDR1 is LGHNA and CDR2 is YNFKEQ. This CDR3 spans 16 amino acids. The authors made TCR beta libraries by quantitative 5'-RACE with molecular barcodes. TCRdb re-derived calls from the 5' RACE reads in MiXCR, one entry per CDR3 protein. The sample consists of about 220,000 distinct CDR3 sequences, 15% to 20% of them appearing once. This clonotype has more than one count but fewer than ten. Antigen: not known. One end of the junction is discordant with germline, which a read error may explain. The specimen sequenced was blood, either unsorted or a sorted T cell fraction (not recorded which). This chain uses TRBV4-2 with TRBJ2-3; D perhaps matches TRBD2 (6 bases). The source of this sequence is a male donor with ankylosing spondylitis. The CDR3 DNA reads TGCGCCAGCAGCCGGATCCTAGCGTCTAGCACAGATACGCAGTATTTT. Translating it yields CASSRILASSTDTQYF.